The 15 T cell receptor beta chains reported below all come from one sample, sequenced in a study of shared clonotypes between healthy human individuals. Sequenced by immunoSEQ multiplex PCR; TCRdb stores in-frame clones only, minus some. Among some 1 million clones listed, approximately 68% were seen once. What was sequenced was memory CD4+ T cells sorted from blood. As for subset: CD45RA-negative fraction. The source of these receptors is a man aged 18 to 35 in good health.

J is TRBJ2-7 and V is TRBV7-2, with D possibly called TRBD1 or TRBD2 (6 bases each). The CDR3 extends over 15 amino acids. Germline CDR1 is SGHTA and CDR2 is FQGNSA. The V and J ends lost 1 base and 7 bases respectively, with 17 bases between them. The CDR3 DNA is TGTGCCAGCAGCTTAGGTGTGGGGGGCCCACGGGAGCAGTACTTC. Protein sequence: CASSLGVGGPREQYF.

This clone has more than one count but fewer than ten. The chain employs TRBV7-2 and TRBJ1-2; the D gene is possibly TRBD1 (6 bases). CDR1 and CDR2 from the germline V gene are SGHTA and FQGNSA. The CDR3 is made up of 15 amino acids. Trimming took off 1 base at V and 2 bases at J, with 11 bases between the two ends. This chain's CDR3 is CASSLEAGANYGYTF. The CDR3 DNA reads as TGTGCCAGCAGCTTAGAGGCAGGGGCGAACTATGGCTACACCTTC.

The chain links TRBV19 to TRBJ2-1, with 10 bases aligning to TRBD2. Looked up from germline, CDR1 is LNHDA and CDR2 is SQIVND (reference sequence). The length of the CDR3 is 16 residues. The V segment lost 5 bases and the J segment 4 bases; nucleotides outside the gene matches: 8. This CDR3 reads CASSLLAGALYNEQFF. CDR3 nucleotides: TGTGCCAGTAGTCTGCTAGCGGGGGCCCTTTACAATGAGCAGTTCTTC.

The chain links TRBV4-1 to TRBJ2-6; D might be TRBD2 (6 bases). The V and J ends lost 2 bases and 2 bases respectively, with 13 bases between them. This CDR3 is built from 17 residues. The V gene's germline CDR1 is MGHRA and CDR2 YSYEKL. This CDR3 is CASSQSPGGAGANVLTF. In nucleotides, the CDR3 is TGCGCCAGCAGCCAATCCCCCGGGGGAGCTGGGGCCAACGTCCTGACTTTC.

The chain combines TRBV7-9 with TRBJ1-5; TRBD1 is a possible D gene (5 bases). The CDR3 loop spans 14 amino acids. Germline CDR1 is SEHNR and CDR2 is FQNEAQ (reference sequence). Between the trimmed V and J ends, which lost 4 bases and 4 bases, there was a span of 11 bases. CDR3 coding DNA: TGTGCCAGCAGCTCGCCGGGACCGAATCAGCCCCAGCATTTT. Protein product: CASSSPGPNQPQHF.

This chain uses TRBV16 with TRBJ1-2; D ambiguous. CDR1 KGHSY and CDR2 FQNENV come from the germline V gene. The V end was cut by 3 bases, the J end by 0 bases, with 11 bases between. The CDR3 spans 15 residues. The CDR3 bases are TGTGCCAGCAGCCAGTCAAGGACCGCTAACTATGGCTACACCTTC. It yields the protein CASSQSRTANYGYTF. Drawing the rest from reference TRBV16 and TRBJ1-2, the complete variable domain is GEEVAQTPKHLVRGEGQKAKLYCAPIKGHSYVFWYQQVLKNEFKFLISFQNENVFDETGMPKERFSAKCLPNSPCSLEIQATKLEDSAVYFCASSQSRTANYGYTFGSGTRLTVV.

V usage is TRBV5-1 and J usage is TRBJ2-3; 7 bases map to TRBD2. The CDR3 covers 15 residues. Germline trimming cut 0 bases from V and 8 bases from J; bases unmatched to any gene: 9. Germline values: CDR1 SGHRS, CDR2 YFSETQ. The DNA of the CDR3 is TGCGCCAGCAGCTTGGCAAGCGGGGAGGGAGTTACGCAGTATTTT. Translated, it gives CASSLASGEGVTQYF.

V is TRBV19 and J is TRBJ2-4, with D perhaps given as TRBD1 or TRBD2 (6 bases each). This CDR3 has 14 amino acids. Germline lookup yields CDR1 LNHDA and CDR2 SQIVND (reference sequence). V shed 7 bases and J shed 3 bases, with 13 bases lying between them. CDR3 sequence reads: CASMGGAGKNIQYF. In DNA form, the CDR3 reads TGTGCCAGTATGGGGGGCGCGGGCAAAAACATTCAGTACTTC.

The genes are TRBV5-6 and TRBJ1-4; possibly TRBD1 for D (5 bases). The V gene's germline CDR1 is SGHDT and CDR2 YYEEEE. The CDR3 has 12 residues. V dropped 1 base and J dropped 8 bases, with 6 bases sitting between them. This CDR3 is CASSLTGEKLFF. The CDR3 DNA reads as TGTGCCAGCAGCTTGACAGGAGAAAAACTGTTTTTT.

CDR3 in amino acids: CASTGLAGGSPYEQYF. CDR3 nucleotide sequence: TGCGCCAGCACGGGACTAGCGGGGGGGAGCCCCTACGAGCAGTACTTC. The chain uses TRBV5-1 and TRBJ2-7; 16 bases line up with TRBD2. V trimming: 6 bases; J trimming: 2 bases; junction bases outside the gene matches: 5. Germline assignment: CDR1 SGHRS and CDR2 YFSETQ. The CDR3 runs to 16 residues.

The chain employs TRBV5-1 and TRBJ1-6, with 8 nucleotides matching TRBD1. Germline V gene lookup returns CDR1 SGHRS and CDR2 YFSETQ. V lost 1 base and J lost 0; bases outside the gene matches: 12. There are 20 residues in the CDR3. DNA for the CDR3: TGCGCCAGCAGCTTGTTTGGGACAGGCCCGGGGAGCTCCTATAATTCACCCCTCCACTTT. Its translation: CASSLFGTGPGSSYNSPLHF.

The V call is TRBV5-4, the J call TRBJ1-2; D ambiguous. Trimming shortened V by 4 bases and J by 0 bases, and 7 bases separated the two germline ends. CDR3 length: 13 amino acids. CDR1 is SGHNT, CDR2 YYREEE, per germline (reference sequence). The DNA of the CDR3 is TGTGCCAGCAGCCCAGCGGCTAACTATGGCTACACCTTC. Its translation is CASSPAANYGYTF.

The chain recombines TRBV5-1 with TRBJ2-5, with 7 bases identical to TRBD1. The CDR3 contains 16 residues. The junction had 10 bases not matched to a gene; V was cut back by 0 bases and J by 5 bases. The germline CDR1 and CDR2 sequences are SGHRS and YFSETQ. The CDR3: CASSLGLGGAPETQYF. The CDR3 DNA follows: TGCGCCAGCAGCTTGGGGTTAGGGGGCGCCCCGGAGACCCAGTACTTC.

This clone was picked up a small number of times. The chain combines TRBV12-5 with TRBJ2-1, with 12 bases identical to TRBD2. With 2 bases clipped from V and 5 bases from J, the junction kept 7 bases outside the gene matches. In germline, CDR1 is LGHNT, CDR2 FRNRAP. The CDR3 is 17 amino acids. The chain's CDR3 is CASGLSRLAGVDNEQFF. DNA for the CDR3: TGTGCTAGTGGTTTGTCCAGACTAGCGGGAGTCGACAATGAGCAGTTCTTC.

CDR3 bases: TGCGCCAGCAGCCAAGAGGGGGTTCTCTCTGGAAACACCATATATTTT. Its protein product is CASSQEGVLSGNTIYF. The chain joins TRBV4-1 to TRBJ1-3, with D perhaps matching TRBD1 (5 bases). The ends were cut back, 0 bases at V and 0 bases at J, with 9 bases in the middle. This CDR3 contains 16 residues. CDR1 MGHRA and CDR2 YSYEKL come from the germline V gene.